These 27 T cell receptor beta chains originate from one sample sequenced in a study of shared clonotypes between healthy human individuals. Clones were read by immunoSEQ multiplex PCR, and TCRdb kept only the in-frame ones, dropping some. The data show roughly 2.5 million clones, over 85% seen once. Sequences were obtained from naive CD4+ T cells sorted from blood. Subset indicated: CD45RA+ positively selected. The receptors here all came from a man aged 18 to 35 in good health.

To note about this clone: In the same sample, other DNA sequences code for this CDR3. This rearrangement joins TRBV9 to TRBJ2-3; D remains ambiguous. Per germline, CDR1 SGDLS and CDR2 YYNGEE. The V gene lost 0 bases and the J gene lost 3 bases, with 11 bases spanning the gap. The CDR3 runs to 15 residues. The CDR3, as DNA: TGTGCCAGCAGCGTAGGGGGTCGGGTGACAGATACGCAGTATTTT. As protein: CASSVGGRVTDTQYF.

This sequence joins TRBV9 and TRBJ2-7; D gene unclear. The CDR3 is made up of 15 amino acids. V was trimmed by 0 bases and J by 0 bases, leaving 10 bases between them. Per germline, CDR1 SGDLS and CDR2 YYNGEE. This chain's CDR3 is CASSVDGSSSYEQYF. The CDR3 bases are TGTGCCAGCAGCGTAGATGGCAGTAGCTCCTACGAGCAGTACTTC.

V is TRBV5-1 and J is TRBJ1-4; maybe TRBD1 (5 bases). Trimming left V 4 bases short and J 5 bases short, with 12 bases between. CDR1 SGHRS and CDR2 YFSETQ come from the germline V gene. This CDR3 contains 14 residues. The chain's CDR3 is CASSDGTENEKLFF. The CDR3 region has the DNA TGCGCCAGCAGCGACGGGACGGAAAATGAAAAACTGTTTTTT.

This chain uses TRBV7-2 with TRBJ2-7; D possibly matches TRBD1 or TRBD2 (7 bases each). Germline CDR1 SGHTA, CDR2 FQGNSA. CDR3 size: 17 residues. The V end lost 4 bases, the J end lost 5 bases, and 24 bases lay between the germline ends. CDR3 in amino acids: CASSSNKQGTITNEQYF. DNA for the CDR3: TGTGCCAGCAGCTCCAATAAACAGGGGACTATCACCAACGAGCAGTACTTC.

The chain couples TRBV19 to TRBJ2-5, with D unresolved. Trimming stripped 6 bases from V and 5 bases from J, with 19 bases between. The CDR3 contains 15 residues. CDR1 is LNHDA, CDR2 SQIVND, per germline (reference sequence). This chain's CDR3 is CASSPRRFNGETQYF. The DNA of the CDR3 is TGTGCCAGTAGCCCGCGACGGTTTAATGGGGAGACCCAGTACTTC.

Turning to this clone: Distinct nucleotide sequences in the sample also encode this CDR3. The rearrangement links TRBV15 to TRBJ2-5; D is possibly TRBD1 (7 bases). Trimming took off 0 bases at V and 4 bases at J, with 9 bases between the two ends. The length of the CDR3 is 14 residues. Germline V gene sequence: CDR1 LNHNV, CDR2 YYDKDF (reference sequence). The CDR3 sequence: CATSRDQGGETQYF. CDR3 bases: TGTGCCACCAGCAGAGATCAGGGGGGAGAGACCCAGTACTTC.

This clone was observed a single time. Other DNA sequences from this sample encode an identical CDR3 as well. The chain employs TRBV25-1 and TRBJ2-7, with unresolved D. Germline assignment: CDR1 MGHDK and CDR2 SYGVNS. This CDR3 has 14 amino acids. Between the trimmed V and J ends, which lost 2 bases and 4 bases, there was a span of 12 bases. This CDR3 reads CASSERVSSYEQYF. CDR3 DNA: TGTGCCAGCAGTGAAAGGGTTAGTAGTTACGAGCAGTACTTC.

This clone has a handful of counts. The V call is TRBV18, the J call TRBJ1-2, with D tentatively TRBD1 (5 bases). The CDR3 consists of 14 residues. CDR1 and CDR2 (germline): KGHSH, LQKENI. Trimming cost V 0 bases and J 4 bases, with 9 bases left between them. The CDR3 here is CASSPPQGIYGYTF. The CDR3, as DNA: TGTGCCAGCTCACCACCGCAGGGTATCTATGGCTACACCTTC.

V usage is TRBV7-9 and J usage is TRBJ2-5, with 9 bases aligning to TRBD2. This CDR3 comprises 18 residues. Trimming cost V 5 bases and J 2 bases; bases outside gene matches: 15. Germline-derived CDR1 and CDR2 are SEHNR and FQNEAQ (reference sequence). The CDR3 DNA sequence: TGTGCCAGCAGCCCGAGACTAGCGGTGATGGGGCTACAAGAGACCCAGTACTTC. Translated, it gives CASSPRLAVMGLQETQYF.

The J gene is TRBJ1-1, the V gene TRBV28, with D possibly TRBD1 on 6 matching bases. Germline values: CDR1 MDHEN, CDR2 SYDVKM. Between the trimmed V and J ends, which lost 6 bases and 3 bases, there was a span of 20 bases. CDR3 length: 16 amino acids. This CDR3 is CASRPRGFSLDTEAFF. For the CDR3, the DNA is TGTGCCAGCAGGCCCAGGGGTTTTAGTTTAGACACTGAAGCTTTCTTT.

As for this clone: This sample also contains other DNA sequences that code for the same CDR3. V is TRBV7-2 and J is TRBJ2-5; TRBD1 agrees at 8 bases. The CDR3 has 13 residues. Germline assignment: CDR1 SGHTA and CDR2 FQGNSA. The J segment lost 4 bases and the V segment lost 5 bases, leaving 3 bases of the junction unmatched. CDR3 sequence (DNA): TGTGCCAGCAGCCCCAGGGGGCGAGAGACCCAGTACTTC. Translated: CASSPRGRETQYF.

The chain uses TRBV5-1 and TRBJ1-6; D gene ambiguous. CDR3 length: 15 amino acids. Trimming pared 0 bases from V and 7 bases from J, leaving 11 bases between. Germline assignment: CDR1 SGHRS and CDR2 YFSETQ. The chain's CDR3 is CASSLDQITNSPLHF. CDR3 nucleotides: TGCGCCAGCAGCTTGGATCAGATCACCAATTCACCCCTCCACTTT.

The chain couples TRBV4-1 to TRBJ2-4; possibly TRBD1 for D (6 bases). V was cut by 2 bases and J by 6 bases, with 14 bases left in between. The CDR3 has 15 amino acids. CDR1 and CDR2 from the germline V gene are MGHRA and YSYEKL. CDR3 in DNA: TGCGCCAGCAGCCAACCAACCAAGGACAGAAACATTCAGTACTTC. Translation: CASSQPTKDRNIQYF.

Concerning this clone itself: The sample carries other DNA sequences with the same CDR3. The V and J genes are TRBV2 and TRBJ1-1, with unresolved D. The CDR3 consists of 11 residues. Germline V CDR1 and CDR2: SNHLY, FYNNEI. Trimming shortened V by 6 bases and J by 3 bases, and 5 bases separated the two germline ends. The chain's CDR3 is CASRRDTEAFF. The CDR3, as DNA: TGTGCCAGCAGGAGGGACACTGAAGCTTTCTTT.

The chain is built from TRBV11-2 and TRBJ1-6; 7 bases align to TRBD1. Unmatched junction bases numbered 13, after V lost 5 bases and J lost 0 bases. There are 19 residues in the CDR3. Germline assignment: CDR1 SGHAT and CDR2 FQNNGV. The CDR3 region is CASSVGRGTASSYNSPLHF. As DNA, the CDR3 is TGTGCCAGCAGCGTAGGACGTGGGACAGCCAGCTCCTATAATTCACCCCTCCACTTT. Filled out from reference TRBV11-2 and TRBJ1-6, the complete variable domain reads EAGVAQSPRYKIIEKRQSVAFWCNPISGHATLYWYQQILGQGPKLLIQFQNNGVVDDSQLPKDRFSAERLKGVDSTLKIQPAKLEDSAVYLCASSVGRGTASSYNSPLHFGNGTRLTVT.

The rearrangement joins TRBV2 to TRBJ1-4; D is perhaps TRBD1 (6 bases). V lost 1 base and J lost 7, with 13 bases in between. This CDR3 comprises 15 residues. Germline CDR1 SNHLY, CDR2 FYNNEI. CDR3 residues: CASSEGGGLGEKLFF. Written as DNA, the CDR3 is TGTGCCAGCAGTGAAGGTGGGGGGCTAGGTGAAAAACTGTTTTTT.

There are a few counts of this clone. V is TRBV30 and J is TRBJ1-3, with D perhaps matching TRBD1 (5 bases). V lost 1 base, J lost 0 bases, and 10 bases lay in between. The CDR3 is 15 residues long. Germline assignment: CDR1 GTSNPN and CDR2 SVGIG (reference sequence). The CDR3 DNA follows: TGTGCCTGGAGTGCAAACAGGTTCTCTGGAAACACCATATATTTT. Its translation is CAWSANRFSGNTIYF.

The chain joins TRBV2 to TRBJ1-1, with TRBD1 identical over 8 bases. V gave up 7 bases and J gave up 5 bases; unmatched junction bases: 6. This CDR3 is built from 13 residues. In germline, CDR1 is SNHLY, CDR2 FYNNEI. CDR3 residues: CASIRTGRTEAFF. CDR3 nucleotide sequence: TGTGCCAGCATAAGGACAGGGCGGACTGAAGCTTTCTTT.

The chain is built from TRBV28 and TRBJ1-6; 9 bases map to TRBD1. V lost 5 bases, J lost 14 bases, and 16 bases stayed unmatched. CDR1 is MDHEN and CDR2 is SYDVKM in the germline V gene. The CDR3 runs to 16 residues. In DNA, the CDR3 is TGTGCCAGCAGTACTGGGACAGGGAAAGGGGTAGTCACCCTCCACTTT. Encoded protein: CASSTGTGKGVVTLHF.

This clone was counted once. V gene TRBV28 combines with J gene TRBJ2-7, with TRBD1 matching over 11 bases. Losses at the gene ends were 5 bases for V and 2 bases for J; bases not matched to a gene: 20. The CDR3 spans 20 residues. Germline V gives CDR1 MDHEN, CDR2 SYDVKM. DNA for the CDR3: TGTGCCAGCAGTCCAAGATCCGGGGGTTCGGGACAGGGGGAACCCTACGAGCAGTACTTC. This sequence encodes CASSPRSGGSGQGEPYEQYF. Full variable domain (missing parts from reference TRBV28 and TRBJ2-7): DVKVTQSSRYLVKRTGEKVFLECVQDMDHENMFWYRQDPGLGLRLIYFSYDVKMKEKGDIPEGYSVSREKKERFSLILESASTNQTSMYLCASSPRSGGSGQGEPYEQYFGPGTRLTVT.

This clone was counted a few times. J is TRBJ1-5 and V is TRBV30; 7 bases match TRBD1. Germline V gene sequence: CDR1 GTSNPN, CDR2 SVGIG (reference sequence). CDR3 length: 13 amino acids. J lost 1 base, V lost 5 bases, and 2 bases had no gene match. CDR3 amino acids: CAWGTASNQPQHF. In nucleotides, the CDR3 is TGTGCCTGGGGGACAGCCAGCAATCAGCCCCAGCATTTT. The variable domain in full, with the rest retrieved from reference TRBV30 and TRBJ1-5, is SQTIHQWPATLVQPVGSPLSLECTVEGTSNPNLYWYRQAAGRGLQLLFYSVGIGQISSEVPQNLSASRPQDRQFILSSKKLLLSDSGFYLCAWGTASNQPQHFGDGTRLSIL.

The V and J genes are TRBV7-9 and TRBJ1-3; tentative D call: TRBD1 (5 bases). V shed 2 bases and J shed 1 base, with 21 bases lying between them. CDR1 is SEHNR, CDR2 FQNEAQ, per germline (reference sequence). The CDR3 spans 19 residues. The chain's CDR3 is CASSLPRDSLTASGNTIYF. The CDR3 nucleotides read TGTGCCAGCAGCTTACCGAGGGACTCTCTCACCGCATCTGGAAACACCATATATTTT.

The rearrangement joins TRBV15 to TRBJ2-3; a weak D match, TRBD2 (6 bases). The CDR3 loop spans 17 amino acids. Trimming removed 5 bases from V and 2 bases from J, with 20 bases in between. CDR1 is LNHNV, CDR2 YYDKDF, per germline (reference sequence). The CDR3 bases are TGTGCCACCAGCGCGCCGAATCGTGGGGGGACCACAGATACGCAGTATTTT. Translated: CATSAPNRGGTTDTQYF.

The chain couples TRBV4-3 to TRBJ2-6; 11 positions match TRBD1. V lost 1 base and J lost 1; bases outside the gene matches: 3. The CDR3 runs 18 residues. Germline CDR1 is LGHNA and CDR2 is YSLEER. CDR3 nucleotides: TGCGCCAGCAGCCAAGTCGGACAGGGGGCGTCTGGGGCCAACGTCCTGACTTTC. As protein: CASSQVGQGASGANVLTF.

As DNA, the CDR3 is TGTGCCAGCAGCTTGGAGGGAAGCGCTTTCTTT. It specifies CASSLEGSAFF. The rearrangement uses TRBV5-6 and TRBJ1-1; D is uncertain. The germline gives CDR1 SGHDT, CDR2 YYEEEE. Trimming left V 0 bases short and J 11 bases short, with 8 bases between. CDR3 length: 11 residues.

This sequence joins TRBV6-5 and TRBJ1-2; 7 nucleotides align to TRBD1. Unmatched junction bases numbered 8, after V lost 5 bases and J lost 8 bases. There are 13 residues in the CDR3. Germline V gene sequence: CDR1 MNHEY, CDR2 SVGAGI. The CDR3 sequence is CASSQNTGVGYTF. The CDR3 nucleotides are TGTGCCAGCAGTCAAAACACAGGGGTCGGCTACACCTTC.

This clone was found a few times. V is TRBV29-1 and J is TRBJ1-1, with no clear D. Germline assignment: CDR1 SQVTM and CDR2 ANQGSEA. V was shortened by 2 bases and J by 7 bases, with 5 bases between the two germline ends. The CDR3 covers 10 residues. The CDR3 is CSVEQFEAFF. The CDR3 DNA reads TGCAGCGTTGAACAGTTTGAAGCTTTCTTT.